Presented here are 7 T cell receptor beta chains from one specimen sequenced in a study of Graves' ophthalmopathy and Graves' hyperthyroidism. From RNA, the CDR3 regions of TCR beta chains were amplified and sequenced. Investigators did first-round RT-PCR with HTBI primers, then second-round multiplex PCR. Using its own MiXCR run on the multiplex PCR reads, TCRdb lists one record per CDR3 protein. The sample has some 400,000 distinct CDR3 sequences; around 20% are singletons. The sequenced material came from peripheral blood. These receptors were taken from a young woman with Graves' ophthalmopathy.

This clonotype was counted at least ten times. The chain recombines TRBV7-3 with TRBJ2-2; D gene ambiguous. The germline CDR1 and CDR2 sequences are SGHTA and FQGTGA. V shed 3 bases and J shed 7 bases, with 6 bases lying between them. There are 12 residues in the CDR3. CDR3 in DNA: TGTGCCAGCAGCTTCTTGAGCGGGGAGCTGTTTTTT. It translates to CASSFLSGELFF. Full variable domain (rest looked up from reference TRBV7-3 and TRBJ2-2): GAGVSQTPSNKVTEKGKYVELRCDPISGHTALYWYRQSLGQGPEFLIYFQGTGAADDSGLPNDRFFAVRPEGSVSTLKIQRTERGDSAVYLCASSFLSGELFFGEGSRLTVL.

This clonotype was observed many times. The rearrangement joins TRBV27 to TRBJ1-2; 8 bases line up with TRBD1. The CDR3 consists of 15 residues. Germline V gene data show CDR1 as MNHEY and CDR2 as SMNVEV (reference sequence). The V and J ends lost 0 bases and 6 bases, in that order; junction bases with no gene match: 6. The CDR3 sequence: CASSLSGTGRNGYTF. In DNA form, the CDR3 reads TGTGCCAGCAGTTTATCAGGGACAGGAAGAAATGGCTACACCTTC.

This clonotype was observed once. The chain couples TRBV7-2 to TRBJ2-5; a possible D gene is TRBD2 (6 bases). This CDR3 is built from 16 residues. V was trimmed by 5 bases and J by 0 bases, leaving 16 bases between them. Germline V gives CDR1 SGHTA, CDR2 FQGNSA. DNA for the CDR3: TGTGCCAGCAGCGTAGAGGCTAGCGAGTACCAAGAGACCCAGTACTTC. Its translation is CASSVEASEYQETQYF.

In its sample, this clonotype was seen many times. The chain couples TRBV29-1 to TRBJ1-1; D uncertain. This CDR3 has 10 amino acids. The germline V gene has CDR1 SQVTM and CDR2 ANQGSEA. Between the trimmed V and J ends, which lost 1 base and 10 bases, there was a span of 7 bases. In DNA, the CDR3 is TGCAGCGTTGAAGTGTCTGGAGCTTTCTTT. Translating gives CSVEVSGAFF.

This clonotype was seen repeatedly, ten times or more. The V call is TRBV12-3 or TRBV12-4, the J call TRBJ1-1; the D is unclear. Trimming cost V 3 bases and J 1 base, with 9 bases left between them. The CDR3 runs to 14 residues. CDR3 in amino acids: CASSFGLQNTEAFF. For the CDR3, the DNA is TGTGCCAGCAGTTTCGGACTCCAGAACACTGAAGCTTTCTTT.

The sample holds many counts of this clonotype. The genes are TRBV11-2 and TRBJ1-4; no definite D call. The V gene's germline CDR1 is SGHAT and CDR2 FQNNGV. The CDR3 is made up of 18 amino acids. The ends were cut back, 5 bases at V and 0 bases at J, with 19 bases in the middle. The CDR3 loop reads CASSAQTDSLTTNEKLFF. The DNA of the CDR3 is TGTGCCAGCAGCGCCCAGACGGATTCCCTTACAACTAATGAAAAACTGTTTTTT.

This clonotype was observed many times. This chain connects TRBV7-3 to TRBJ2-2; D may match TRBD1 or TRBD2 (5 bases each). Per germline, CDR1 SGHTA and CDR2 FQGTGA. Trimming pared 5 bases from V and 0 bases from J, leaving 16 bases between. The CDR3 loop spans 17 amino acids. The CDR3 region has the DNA TGTGCCAGCAGCCCGGGGCCCCAGGGCGCGAACACCGGGGAGCTGTTTTTT. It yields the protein CASSPGPQGANTGELFF.